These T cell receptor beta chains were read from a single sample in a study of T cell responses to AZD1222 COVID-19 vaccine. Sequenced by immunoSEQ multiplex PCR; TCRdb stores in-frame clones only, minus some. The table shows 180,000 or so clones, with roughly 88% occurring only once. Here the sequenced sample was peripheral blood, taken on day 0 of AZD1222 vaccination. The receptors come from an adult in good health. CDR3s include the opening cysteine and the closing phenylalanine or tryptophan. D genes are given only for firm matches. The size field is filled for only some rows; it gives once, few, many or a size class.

CASSLVAPGLFDNEQFF TGTGCCAGCAGCTTAGTCGCACCGGGGCTGTTTGACAATGAGCAGTTCTTC TRBJ2-1 once TRBV11-2 .
CASSWLGEKLFF TGTGCCAGCAGCTGGTTGGGAGAAAAACTGTTTTTT TRBJ1-4 . TRBV11-2 .
CASSLMTSGGAVDTQYF TGCGCCAGCAGCTTGATGACTAGCGGGGGGGCTGTAGATACGCAGTATTTT TRBJ2-3 . TRBV5-1 TRBD2
CATTSINEKLFF TGTGCCACGACCTCGATTAATGAAAAACTGTTTTTT TRBJ1-4 . TRBV28 .
CASSLGSHNNEQFF TGTGCCAGCAGTTTAGGTTCGCACAACAATGAGCAGTTCTTC TRBJ2-1 . TRBV27 .
CAWRGLTATGTQYF TGTGCCTGGAGAGGGTTAACTGCCACTGGGACACAGTACTTC TRBJ2-7 . TRBV30 .
CASSPAGGHEQFF TGCGCCAGCAGCCCGGCAGGGGGGCATGAGCAGTTCTTC TRBJ2-1 . TRBV5-1 .
CASLRGTGNQPQHF TGTGCCAGCCTCCGCGGGACGGGCAATCAGCCCCAGCATTTT TRBJ1-5 . TRBV18 .
CAWSGRTGGAYEQYF TGTGCCTGGAGTGGCCGGACAGGGGGGGCCTACGAGCAGTACTTC TRBJ2-7 . TRBV30 TRBD1
CAISESPDSYNQPQHF TGTGCCATCAGTGAGTCCCCTGACAGTTACAATCAGCCCCAGCATTTT TRBJ1-5 . TRBV10-3 .
CASSEVGSPLHF TGTGCCAGCAGTGAGGTGGGGTCACCCCTCCACTTT TRBJ1-6 . TRBV2 .
CATSRGPWDEQFF TGTGCCACCAGCAGAGGACCGTGGGATGAGCAGTTCTTC TRBJ2-1 . TRBV15 .
CASSQDARGTYEQYF TGCGCCAGCAGCCAAGACGCCAGGGGCACCTACGAGCAGTACTTC TRBJ2-7 . TRBV4-3 .
CASSSGVRRGSTDTQYF TGTGCCAGCAGCTCGGGGGTCCGGCGAGGGAGCACAGATACGCAGTATTTT TRBJ2-3 . TRBV7-8 .
CASSLTGGFYEQYF TGTGCCAGCAGTTTGACAGGGGGCTTCTACGAGCAGTACTTC TRBJ2-7 . TRBV27 TRBD1
CASSLDKGGNEQFF TGTGCCAGCAGCTTAGATAAAGGGGGCAATGAGCAGTTCTTC TRBJ2-1 . TRBV11-2 .
CAWTRQGWNQPQHF TGTGCCTGGACTCGACAGGGTTGGAATCAGCCCCAGCATTTT TRBJ1-5 . TRBV30 TRBD1
CAYGILDTQYF TGTGCCTACGGGATTTTAGATACGCAGTATTTT TRBJ2-3 . TRBV28 .
CASSSGTSSGYGYTF TGTGCCAGCAGTTCCGGGACATCATCGGGCTATGGCTACACCTTC TRBJ1-2 . TRBV6-6 .
CASSLDRDRGRYEQYF TGTGCCAGCAGCCTGGACCGGGACAGGGGGCGGTACGAGCAGTACTTC TRBJ2-7 . TRBV5-5 TRBD1